This record concerns one TCR beta chain sequence. This receptor's antigen is unknown. No per-base quality is available; no much larger clone lies one base away. V sheds 5 bases and J sheds 14 bases, leaving 16 bases between their ends. CDR1 and CDR2 are read off the germline V gene (reference sequence) as SEHNR and FQNEAQ. Taken from cysteine to phenylalanine, the CDR3 has 13 residues. Only the CDR3 portion is preserved as DNA: 39 bases, with reading frame beginning at the first base. One collaborating source in Seattle enrolled patients during active infection and followed them longitudinally through the course of disease. Each collaborating institution followed its own protocols to collect whole blood in K2EDTA tubes. For TCRbeta analysis, collaborator samples were shipped as frozen whole blood, as isolated PBMCs, or as DNA extracted from either sample type. This sample is drawn from a study of blood T cell repertoires in COVID-19 (TCRdb year 2020). Context from the whole study: The collaborator samples originated in the United States, Italy and Spain and spanned the acute and convalescent phases of COVID-19. The prospective study material was composed of cDNA or gDNA derived from T cells, B-cell-depleted T cells, or PBMCs. The dataset comprised deeply sampled blood TCRbeta repertoires from subjects exposed to, actively infected with, or recovered from COVID-19. The repertoires were released in a freely available public database meant as a resource for research on the immune response to SARS-CoV-2. The samples were drawn from two sources: the first 160 participants of the ongoing ImmuneRACE study, and fewer than 1,500 subjects contributed by 6 global collaborators. A de-identified subject ID, COVID-19 status, age in years and sex were almost always included in the sample metadata. Where available, HLA class I and class II types were taken from metadata supplied by the sample provider and were not determined by assay-based typing.

General findings and caveats noted by the study authors: The amount of clinical and demographic metadata varied by source and participant and was provided uncurated.

TCRbeta CDR3 regions were amplified from genomic DNA using the immunoSEQ Assay, a bias-controlled multiplex PCR. Concerning the study's data processing: The number of nucleated cells in each sample was estimated from the amplification of reference gene primers within the assay. To quantify the absolute abundance of each unique TCRbeta CDR3 rearrangement, sequence reads were collapsed and filtered. For each sample, productive Simpson clonality was calculated as the square root of Simpson's diversity index over productive rearrangements. This is the immuneACCESS table as TCRdb keeps it, with only in-frame sequences that have V and J called. A part of the clones is gone; compared with another copy, unresolved V genes explain less than half, and the rest is unexplained. V and J calls and clone size are copied from that table; D and trimming were computed from the DNA. Across this sample there are fewer than 250,000 clones, with approximately 84% seen only once. The top ten hold approximately 10% of the sample.

Here the chain combines TRBV7-9 and TRBJ1-6; the D gene is not confidently resolved. Sequenced sample: peripheral blood. This TCR came from a middle-aged man with COVID-19, enrolled during active disease. This receptor carries the CDR3 CASSAFNEEALHF. The sequenced DNA is TGTGCCAGCAGCGCCTTTAATGAGGAGGCCCTCCACTTT. When the CDR3 is completed using the reference TRBV7-9 and TRBJ1-6 genes on either side, the full variable domain is DTGVSQNPRHKITKRGQNVTFRCDPISEHNRLYWYRQTLGQGPEFLTYFQNEAQLEKSRLLSDRFSAERPKGSFSTLEIQRTEQGDSAMYLCASSAFNEEALHFGNGTRLTVT.